This record concerns one T cell receptor beta chain sequence. These data originate in a study of T cells after yellow fever vaccination. TCRdb reanalysed the 5' RACE reads using MiXCR and keeps one entry per CDR3 protein. The profile shows 350,000 or so distinct CDR3 sequences, 8% to 9.5% of them singletons. CDR3 length: 16 amino acids. Germline V CDR1 and CDR2: SGHRS, YFSETQ. V gave up 4 bases and J gave up 1 base; unmatched junction bases: 8. The sequences come from PBMCs, collected around 45 days after the first yellow fever vaccination. The chain combines TRBV5-1 with TRBJ1-1; 9 bases line up with TRBD1. The sequence was obtained from a man aged 18 to 30 who received the YFV17D yellow fever vaccine. CDR3 DNA sequence: TGCGCCAGCAGCCGGGACAGGGCTTTCCCGAACACTGAAGCTTTCTTT. This sequence encodes CASSRDRAFPNTEAFF. The full variable domain, rest sourced from reference TRBV5-1 and TRBJ1-1, is KAGVTQTPRYLIKTRGQQVTLSCSPISGHRSVSWYQQTPGQGLQFLFEYFSETQRNKGNFPGRFSGRQFSNSRSEMNVSTLELGDSALYLCASSRDRAFPNTEAFFGQGTRLTVV.